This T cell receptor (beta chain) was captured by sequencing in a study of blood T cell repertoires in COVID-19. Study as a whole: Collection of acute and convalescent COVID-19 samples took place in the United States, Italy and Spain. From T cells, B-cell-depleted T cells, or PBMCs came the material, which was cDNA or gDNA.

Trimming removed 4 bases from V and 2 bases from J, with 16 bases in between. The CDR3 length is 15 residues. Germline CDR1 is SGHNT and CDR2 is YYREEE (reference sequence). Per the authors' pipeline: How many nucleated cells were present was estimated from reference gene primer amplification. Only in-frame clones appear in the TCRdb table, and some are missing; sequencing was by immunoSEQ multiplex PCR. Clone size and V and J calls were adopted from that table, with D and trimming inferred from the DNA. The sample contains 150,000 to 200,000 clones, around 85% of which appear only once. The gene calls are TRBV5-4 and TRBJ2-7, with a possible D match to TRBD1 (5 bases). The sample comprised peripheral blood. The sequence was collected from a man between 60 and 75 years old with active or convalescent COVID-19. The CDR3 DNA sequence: TGTGCCAGCAGCGCCGGACACGGAAGGGCCTACGAGCAGTACTTC. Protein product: CASSAGHGRAYEQYF.